A single sample gave rise to the 10 T cell receptor beta chains below, sequenced in a study of identical twins. MiXCR was run by TCRdb on the 5' RACE reads, yielding one entry per CDR3 protein. The sample yields roughly 200,000 distinct CDR3 sequences, 6.5% to 8.5% seen once. This same sample was also part of a study on yellow fever vaccine responses in identical twins.

The specimen sequenced was memory (CD45RO+) T cells sorted from blood. The receptor source for this set is a woman between 18 and 29 years old in good health.

This clonotype was found many times. The chain is built from TRBV5-1 and TRBJ1-3, with D possibly matching TRBD1 (5 bases). V dropped 5 bases and J dropped 0 bases, with 12 bases sitting between them. CDR1 SGHRS and CDR2 YFSETQ come from the germline V gene. The CDR3 length is 15 residues. Here the CDR3 reads CASRITGDSGNTIYF. The CDR3 DNA reads as TGCGCCAGCAGAATAACAGGCGACTCTGGAAACACCATATATTTT. Full variable domain (missing parts from reference TRBV5-1 and TRBJ1-3): KAGVTQTPRYLIKTRGQQVTLSCSPISGHRSVSWYQQTPGQGLQFLFEYFSETQRNKGNFPGRFSGRQFSNSRSEMNVSTLELGDSALYLCASRITGDSGNTIYFGEGSWLTVV.

This clonotype was seen repeatedly, ten times or more. CDR3 amino acids: CASSVGQGGDEQYF. DNA for the CDR3: TGTGCCAGCAGCGTTGGACAGGGGGGCGACGAGCAGTACTTC. The rearrangement joins TRBV7-9 to TRBJ2-7; 10 bases match TRBD1. Germline CDR1 and CDR2: SEHNR and FQNEAQ (reference sequence). CDR3 size: 14 residues. The V gene end was trimmed by 5 bases and the J gene end by 5 bases; junction bases not matched to a gene: 6.

In this sample, this clonotype turned up a few times. V is TRBV20-1 and J is TRBJ2-4, with 9 bases that match TRBD2. This CDR3 spans 18 amino acids. Per the germline V gene, CDR1 is DFQATT and CDR2 is SNEGSKA (reference sequence). The ends lost 3 bases at V and 3 bases at J; junction bases unmatched: 15. The CDR3 nucleotides are TGCAGTGCTAGCGGCCTTCCCTCCTTAGCGGGGGTCAAAAACATTCAGTACTTC. Residues: CSASGLPSLAGVKNIQYF.

This clonotype was recorded at least ten times. The CDR3 coding sequence is TGTGCCAGCAGTTCGGAGCGGGAGGTAAAGAATGAGCAGTTCTTC. Protein sequence: CASSSEREVKNEQFF. The gene calls are TRBV28 and TRBJ2-1, with 9 bases that match TRBD2. CDR3 size: 15 residues. CDR1 MDHEN and CDR2 SYDVKM come from the germline V gene. The ends lost 4 bases at V and 7 bases at J; junction bases unmatched: 8.

This clonotype turned up a few times. This rearrangement joins TRBV5-1 to TRBJ2-7; possible D gene TRBD2, 7 bases. This CDR3 is built from 14 residues. CDR1 is SGHRS and CDR2 is YFSETQ in the germline V gene. Trimming cost V 6 bases and J 4 bases, with 17 bases left between them. The CDR3 region is CASTRGAGSYEQYF. CDR3 DNA: TGCGCCAGCACCCGGGGGGCCGGCTCTTACGAGCAGTACTTC.

This clonotype was detected many times. The chain couples TRBV5-6 to TRBJ2-3; D is possibly TRBD1 (6 bases). This CDR3 spans 15 amino acids. V was clipped by 6 bases and J by 4 bases, with 18 bases between them. Germline V gene sequence: CDR1 SGHDT, CDR2 YYEEEE. This CDR3 reads CASITYRARADTQYF. CDR3 bases: TGTGCCAGCATCACCTACAGGGCTCGCGCAGATACGCAGTATTTT.

This clonotype showed up many times. The germline gene is not matched at one end of the junction; a read error may be the cause. This chain uses TRBV7-7 with TRBJ2-5; maybe TRBD1 (5 bases). Germline CDR1 reads SSHAT; CDR2 reads FNYEAQ (reference sequence). This CDR3 has 14 amino acids. Here the CDR3 reads CASSYLTEQETQYF. The CDR3 DNA follows: TGTGCTAGCAGCTATTTGACAGAACAAGAGACCCAGTACTTC. The full variable domain, with the rest looked up from reference TRBV7-7 and TRBJ2-5, is GAGVSQSPRYKVTKRGQDVTLRCDPISSHATLYWYQQALGQGPEFLTYFNYEAQPDKSGLPSDRFSAERPEGSISTLTIQRTEQRDSAMYRCASSYLTEQETQYFGPGTRLLVL.

The genes are TRBV20-1 and TRBJ2-5; unclear D gene. Germline CDR1 is DFQATT and CDR2 is SNEGSKA (reference sequence). The V gene lost 5 bases and the J gene lost 7 bases, with 14 bases spanning the gap. The length of the CDR3 is 12 residues. CDR3 nucleotide sequence: TGCAGTGCTCCTCCCACGGTGGGGACCCAGTACTTC. Translating gives CSAPPTVGTQYF.

This clonotype was observed at least ten times. DNA for the CDR3: TGTGCCAGCAAATTTAGCGGGAGCTCCTACGAGCAGTACTTC. This translates into CASKFSGSSYEQYF. The rearrangement uses TRBV27 and TRBJ2-7; 9 bases match TRBD2. The CDR3 covers 14 residues. V was clipped by 7 bases and J by 0 bases; unmatched bases: 4. CDR1 MNHEY and CDR2 SMNVEV come from the germline V gene (reference sequence).

Only a few counts were recorded for this clonotype. The rearrangement joins TRBV5-5 to TRBJ2-7, with 7 positions matching TRBD1. V dropped 7 bases and J dropped 1; count of bases not matched to a gene: 8. The CDR3 contains 14 residues. From germline, CDR1 is SGHKS and CDR2 YYEKEE (reference sequence). CDR3 loop: CASGTASKSYEQYF. The CDR3 region has the DNA TGTGCCAGCGGGACAGCGAGTAAATCCTACGAGCAGTACTTC.